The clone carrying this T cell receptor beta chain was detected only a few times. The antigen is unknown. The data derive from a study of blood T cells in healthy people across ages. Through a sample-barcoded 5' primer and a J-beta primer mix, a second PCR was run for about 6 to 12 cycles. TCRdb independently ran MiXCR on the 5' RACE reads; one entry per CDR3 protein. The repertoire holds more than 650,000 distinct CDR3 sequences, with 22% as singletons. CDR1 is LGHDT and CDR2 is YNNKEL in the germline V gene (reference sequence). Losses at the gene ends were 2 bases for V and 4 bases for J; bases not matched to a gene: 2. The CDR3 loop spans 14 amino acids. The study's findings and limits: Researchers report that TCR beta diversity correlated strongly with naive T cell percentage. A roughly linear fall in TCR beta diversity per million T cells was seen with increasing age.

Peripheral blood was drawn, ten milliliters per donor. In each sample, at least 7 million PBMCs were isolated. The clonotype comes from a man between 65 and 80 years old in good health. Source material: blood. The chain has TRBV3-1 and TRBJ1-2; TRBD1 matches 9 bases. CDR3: CASSQWTGAYGYTF. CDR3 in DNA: TGTGCCAGCAGCCAATGGACAGGGGCCTATGGCTACACCTTC. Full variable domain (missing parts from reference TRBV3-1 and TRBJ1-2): DTAVSQTPKYLVTQMGNDKSIKCEQNLGHDTMYWYKQDSKKFLKIMFSYNNKELIINETVPNRFSPKSPDKAHLNLHINSLELGDSAVYFCASSQWTGAYGYTFGSGTRLTVV.